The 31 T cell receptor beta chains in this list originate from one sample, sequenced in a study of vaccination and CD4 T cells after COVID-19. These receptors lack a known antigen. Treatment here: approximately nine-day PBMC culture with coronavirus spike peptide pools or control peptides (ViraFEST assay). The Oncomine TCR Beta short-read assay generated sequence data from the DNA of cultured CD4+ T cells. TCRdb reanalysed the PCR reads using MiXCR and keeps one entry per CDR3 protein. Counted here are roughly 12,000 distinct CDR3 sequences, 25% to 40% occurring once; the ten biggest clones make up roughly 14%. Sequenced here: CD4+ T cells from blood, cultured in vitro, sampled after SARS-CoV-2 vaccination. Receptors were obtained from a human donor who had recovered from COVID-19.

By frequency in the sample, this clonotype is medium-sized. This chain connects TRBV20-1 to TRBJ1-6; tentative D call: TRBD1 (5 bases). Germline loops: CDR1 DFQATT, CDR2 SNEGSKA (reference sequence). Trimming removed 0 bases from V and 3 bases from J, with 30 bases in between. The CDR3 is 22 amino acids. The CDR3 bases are TGCAGTGCTAGAGATCCCCAACGTTTGACAGTCCCCAATTACTTCTATAATTCACCCCTCCACTTT. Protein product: CSARDPQRLTVPNYFYNSPLHF.

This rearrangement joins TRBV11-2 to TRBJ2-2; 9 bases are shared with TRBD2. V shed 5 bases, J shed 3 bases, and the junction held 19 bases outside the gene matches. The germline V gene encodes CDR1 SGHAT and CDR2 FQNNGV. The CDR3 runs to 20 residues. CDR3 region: CASSPTPDWREGVDTGELFF. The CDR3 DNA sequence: TGTGCCAGCAGCCCTACCCCCGACTGGCGGGAGGGCGTCGACACCGGGGAGCTGTTTTTT.

The CDR3 nucleotides read TGCGCCAGCAGCCTGGTCTATGGGGGTCCCTACGAGCAGTACTTC. Translating it yields CASSLVYGGPYEQYF. The V call is TRBV5-1, the J call TRBJ2-7; the D gene could be TRBD1 or TRBD2 (5 bases each). Deletions cut 4 bases from V and 2 bases from J, with 16 bases between. CDR1 is SGHRS, CDR2 YFSETQ, per germline. The CDR3 runs 15 residues.

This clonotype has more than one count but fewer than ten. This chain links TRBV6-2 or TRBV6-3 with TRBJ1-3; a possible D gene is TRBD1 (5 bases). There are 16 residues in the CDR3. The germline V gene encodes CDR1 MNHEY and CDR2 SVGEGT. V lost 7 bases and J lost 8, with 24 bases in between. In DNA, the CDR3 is TGTGCCAGCAACCCACGACTCCGAACAGGTGGGGACACCATATATTTT. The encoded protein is CASNPRLRTGGDTIYF.

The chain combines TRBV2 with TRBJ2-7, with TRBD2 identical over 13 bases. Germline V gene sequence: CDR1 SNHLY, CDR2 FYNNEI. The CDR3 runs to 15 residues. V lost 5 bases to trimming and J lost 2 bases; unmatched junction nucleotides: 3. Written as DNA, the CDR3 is TGTGCCAGCAGTCCCGGGACTAGCGGGACCTACGAGCAGTACTTC. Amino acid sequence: CASSPGTSGTYEQYF. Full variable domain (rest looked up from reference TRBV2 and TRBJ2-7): EPEVTQTPSHQVTQMGQEVILRCVPISNHLYFYWYRQILGQKVEFLVSFYNNEISEKSEIFDDQFSVERPDGSNFTLKIRSTKLEDSAMYFCASSPGTSGTYEQYFGPGTRLTVT.

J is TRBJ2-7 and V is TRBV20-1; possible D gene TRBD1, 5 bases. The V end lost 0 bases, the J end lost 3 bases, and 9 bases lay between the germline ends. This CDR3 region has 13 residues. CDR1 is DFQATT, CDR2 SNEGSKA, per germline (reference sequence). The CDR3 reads CSARDGQGYEQYF. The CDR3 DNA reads TGCAGTGCTAGAGATGGGCAGGGCTACGAGCAGTACTTC.

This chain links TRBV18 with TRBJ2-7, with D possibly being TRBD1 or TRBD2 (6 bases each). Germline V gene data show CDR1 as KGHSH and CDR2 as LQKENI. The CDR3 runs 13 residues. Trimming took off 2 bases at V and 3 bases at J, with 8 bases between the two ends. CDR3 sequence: CASSPGGHYEQYF. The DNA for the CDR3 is TGTGCCAGCTCACCAGGGGGGCACTACGAGCAGTACTTC.

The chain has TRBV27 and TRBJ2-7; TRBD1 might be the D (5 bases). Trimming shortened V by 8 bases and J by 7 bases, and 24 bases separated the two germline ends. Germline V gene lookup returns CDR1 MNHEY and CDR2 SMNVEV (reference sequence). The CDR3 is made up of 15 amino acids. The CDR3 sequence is CASRPPYPIQGEQYF. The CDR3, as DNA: TGTGCCAGCCGGCCCCCTTATCCGATTCAGGGTGAGCAGTACTTC.

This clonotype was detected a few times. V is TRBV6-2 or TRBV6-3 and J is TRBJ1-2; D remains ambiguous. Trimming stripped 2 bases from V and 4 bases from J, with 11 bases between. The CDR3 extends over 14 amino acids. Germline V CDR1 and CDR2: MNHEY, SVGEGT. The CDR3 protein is CASSYNAVRYGYTF. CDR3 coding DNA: TGTGCCAGCAGTTACAATGCCGTACGCTATGGCTACACCTTC.

The CDR3 loop is CASSQGGIGTVSSYEQYF. The CDR3 coding sequence is TGCGCCAGCAGCCAAGGGGGGATTGGGACCGTTAGCTCCTACGAGCAGTACTTC. J is TRBJ2-7 and V is TRBV4-1; tentatively, D is TRBD1 or TRBD2 (5 bases each). The V end lost 1 base, the J end lost 0 bases, and 19 bases lay between the germline ends. CDR1 and CDR2 from the germline V gene are MGHRA and YSYEKL. The CDR3 is 18 residues long.

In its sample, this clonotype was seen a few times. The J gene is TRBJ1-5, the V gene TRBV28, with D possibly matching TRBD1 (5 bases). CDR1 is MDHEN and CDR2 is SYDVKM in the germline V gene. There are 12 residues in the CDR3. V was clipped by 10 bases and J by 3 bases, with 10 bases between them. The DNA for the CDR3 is TGTGCCACCGGGGGTTTCAATCAGCCCCAGCATTTT. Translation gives CATGGFNQPQHF.

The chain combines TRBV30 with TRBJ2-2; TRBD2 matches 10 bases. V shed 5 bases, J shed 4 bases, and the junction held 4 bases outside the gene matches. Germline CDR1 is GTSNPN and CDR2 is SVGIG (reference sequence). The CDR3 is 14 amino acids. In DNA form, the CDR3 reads TGTGCCTGGCGGGGGACTAGCGCCACCGGGGAGCTGTTTTTT. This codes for CAWRGTSATGELFF.

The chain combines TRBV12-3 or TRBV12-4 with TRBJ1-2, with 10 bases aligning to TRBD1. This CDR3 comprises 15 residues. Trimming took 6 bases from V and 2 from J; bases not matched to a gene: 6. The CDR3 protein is CASSRQGAQNYGYTF. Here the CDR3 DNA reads TGTGCCAGCAGCCGACAGGGGGCGCAGAACTATGGCTACACCTTC.

DNA of the CDR3: TGTGCCAGCAGTCCCCCGGACAGACTAGGCTCCTACAATGAGCAGTTCTTC. It is translated as CASSPPDRLGSYNEQFF. The gene calls are TRBV6-1 and TRBJ2-1; tentatively, D is TRBD1 or TRBD2 (6 bases each). The CDR3 sequence is 17 residues long. With 5 bases removed from V and 0 bases from J, the gap between germline ends came to 17 bases. The germline gives CDR1 MNHNS, CDR2 SASEGT.

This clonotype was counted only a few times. CDR3 sequence reads: CASRGGGINSPLHF. CDR3 nucleotides: TGTGCCAGCAGGGGGGGGGGAATAAATTCACCCCTCCACTTT. The genes are TRBV28 and TRBJ1-6, with D perhaps matching TRBD1 (5 bases). This CDR3 spans 14 amino acids. V shed 6 bases and J shed 7 bases, with 13 bases lying between them. Germline V gives CDR1 MDHEN, CDR2 SYDVKM.

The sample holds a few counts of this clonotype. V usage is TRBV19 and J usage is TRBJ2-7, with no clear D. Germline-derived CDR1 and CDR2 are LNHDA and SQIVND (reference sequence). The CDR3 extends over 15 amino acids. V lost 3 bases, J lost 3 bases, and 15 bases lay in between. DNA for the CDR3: TGTGCCAGTAGTATGAGAGTACAGACAAACTACGAGCAGTACTTC. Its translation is CASSMRVQTNYEQYF.

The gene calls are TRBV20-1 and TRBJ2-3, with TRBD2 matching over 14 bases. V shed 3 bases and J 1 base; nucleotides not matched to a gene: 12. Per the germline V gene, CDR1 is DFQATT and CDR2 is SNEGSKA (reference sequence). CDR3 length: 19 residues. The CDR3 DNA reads TGCAGTGCTAGCTCGGGACTAGCGGGAGCAACCATAGGCACAGATACGCAGTATTTT. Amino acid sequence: CSASSGLAGATIGTDTQYF.

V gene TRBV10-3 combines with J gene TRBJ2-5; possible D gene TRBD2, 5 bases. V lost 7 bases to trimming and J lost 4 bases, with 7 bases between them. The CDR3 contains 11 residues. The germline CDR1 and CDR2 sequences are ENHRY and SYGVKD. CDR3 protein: CAIKDLETQYF. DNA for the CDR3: TGTGCCATCAAGGACTTAGAGACCCAGTACTTC.

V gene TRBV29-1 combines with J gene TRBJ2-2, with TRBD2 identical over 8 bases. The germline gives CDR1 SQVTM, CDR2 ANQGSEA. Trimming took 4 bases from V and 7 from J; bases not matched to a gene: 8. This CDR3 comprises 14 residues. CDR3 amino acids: CSVVGGRTGGELFF. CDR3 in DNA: TGCAGCGTTGTTGGCGGGAGGACCGGCGGGGAGCTGTTTTTT.

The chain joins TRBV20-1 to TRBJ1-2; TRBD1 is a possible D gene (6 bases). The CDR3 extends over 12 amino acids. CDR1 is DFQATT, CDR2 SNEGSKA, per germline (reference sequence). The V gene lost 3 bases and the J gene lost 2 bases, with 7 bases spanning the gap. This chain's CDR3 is CSARDSNYGYTF. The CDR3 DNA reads TGCAGTGCTAGGGACAGCAACTATGGCTACACCTTC.

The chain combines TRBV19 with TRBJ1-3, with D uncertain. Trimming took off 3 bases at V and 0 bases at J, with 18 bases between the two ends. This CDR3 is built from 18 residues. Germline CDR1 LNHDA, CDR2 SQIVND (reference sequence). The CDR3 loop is CASSMSKGSLTSGNTIYF. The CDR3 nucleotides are TGTGCCAGTAGTATGTCCAAGGGCAGCCTGACCTCTGGAAACACCATATATTTT.

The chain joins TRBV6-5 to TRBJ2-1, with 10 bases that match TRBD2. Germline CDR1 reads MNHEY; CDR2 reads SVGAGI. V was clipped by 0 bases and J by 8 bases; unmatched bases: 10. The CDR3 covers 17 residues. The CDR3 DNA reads TGTGCCAGCAGTTACTCCGGTAGCGGGAGGAAAACCCATGAGCAGTTCTTC. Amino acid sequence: CASSYSGSGRKTHEQFF.

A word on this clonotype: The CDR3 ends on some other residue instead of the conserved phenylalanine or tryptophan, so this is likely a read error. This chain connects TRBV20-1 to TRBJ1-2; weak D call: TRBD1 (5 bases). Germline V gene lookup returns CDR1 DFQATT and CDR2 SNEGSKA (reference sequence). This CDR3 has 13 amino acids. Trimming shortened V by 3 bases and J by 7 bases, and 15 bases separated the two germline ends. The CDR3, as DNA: TGCAGTGCTAGTGAATCGGGGCCGCGTGGCTACACCCTC. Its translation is CSASESGPRGYTL.

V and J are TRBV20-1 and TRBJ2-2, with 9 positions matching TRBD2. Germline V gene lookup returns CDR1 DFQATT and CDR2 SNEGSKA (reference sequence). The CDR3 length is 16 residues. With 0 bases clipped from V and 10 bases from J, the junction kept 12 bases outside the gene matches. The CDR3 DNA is TGCAGTGCTAGAGATCCCCGAGGTAGCGGGAGAGTGGAGCTGTTTTTT. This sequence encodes CSARDPRGSGRVELFF.

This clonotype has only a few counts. The CDR3 spells CASTSGRVRYQETQYF. CDR3 DNA: TGTGCCAGTACTAGCGGGAGGGTCCGGTACCAAGAGACCCAGTACTTC. This chain joins TRBV6-1 and TRBJ2-5; 13 positions agree with TRBD2. J lost 0 bases, V lost 9 bases, and 7 bases had no gene match. CDR3 length equals 16 residues. Germline V lookup: CDR1 MNHNS, CDR2 SASEGT.

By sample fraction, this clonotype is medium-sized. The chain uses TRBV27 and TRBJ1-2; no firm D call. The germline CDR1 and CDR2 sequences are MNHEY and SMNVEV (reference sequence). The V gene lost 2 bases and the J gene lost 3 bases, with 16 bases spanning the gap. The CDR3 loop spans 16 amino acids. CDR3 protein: CASSLRLRTDDYGYTF. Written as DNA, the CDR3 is TGTGCCAGCAGTTTAAGGTTACGGACCGACGACTATGGCTACACCTTC.

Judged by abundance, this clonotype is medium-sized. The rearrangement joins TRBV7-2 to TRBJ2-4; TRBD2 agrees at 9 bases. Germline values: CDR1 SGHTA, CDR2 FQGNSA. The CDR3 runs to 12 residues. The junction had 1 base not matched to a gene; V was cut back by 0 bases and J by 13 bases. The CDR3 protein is CASSLAGTSQYF. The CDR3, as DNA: TGTGCCAGCAGCTTAGCCGGGACTAGCCAGTACTTC.

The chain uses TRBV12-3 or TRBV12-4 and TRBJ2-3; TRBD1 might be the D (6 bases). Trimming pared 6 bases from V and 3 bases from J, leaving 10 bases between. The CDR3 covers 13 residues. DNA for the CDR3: TGTGCCAGCAGCTGGGGGCGAACAGATACGCAGTATTTT. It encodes CASSWGRTDTQYF.

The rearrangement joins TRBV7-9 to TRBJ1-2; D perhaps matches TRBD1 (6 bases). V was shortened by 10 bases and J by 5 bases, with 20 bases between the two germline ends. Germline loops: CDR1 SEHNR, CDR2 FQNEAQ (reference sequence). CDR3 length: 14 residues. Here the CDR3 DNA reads TGTGCCACGAAAGCCGGGGCCCAGGGGTATGGCTACACCTTC. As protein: CATKAGAQGYGYTF.

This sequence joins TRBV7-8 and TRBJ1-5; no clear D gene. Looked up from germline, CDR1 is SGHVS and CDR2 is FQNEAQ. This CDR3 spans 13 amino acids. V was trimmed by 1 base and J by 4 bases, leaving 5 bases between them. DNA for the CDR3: TGTGCCAGCAGCTTAGGGGTGAATCAGCCCCAGCATTTT. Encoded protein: CASSLGVNQPQHF.

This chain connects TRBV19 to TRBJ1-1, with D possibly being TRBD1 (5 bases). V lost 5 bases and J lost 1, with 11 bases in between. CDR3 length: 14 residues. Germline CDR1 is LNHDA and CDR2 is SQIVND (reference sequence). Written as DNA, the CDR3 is TGTGCCAGTAGTGTGCGGAGGGGGAACACTGAAGCTTTCTTT. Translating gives CASSVRRGNTEAFF.